This T cell receptor beta chain was captured by sequencing in a study of cytomegalovirus exposure and HLA in healthy donors. PCR amplification relied on 60 Vbeta primers (plus 13 Jbeta primers). The repertoire was sequenced with immunoSEQ multiplex PCR; TCRdb's copy has only in-frame clones and lacks some. This table has 110,000 or so clones, roughly 69% appearing once. This clone occurred a few times. Its target is not known. Germline-derived CDR1 and CDR2 are GTSNPN and SVGIG (reference sequence). The junction had 5 bases not matched to a gene; V was cut back by 4 bases and J by 2 bases. The CDR3 covers 13 residues. Study-level findings and limits: Some TCR beta chains (around 160 of them) were listed as cytomegalovirus-associated. Per a prior analysis, the majority of TCR beta V segments were productive roughly 90% or roughly 30% of the time.

The sample was PBMCs. This TCR was sampled from a human donor in good health. The chain has TRBV30 and TRBJ2-7; 7 bases map to TRBD1. CDR3 nucleotide sequence: TGTGCCTGGAAACAGGGGAAAGCCTACGAGCAGTACTTC. Translated, it gives CAWKQGKAYEQYF.